The source of this TCR beta chain is a study of shared clonotypes between healthy human individuals. The germline V gene has CDR1 SGHAT and CDR2 FQNNGV. The CDR3 length is 13 residues. Clones were read by immunoSEQ multiplex PCR, and TCRdb kept only the in-frame ones, dropping some. The sample carries under 600,000 clones, around 97% recorded once. The V and J genes are TRBV11-2 and TRBJ2-5, with TRBD1 as a possible D gene (6 bases). TRBJ2-7 explains the end of the DNA better; the J call may be wrong. The sample comprised naive CD4+ T cells sorted from blood. Subset defined: CD45RA+ positively selected. This TCR came from a woman in her twenties or thirties in good health. CDR3 loop: CASSATGLNEQYF. The CDR3 DNA reads as TGTGCCAGCAGCGCTACAGGGTTAAACGAGCAGTACTTC.